This T cell receptor (beta chain) was recovered during a study of blood T cell repertoires in COVID-19. CDR3 length equals 12 residues. Trimming shortened V by 4 bases and J by 0 bases, and 6 bases separated the two germline ends. The germline V gene has CDR1 SQVTM and CDR2 ANQGSEA. Measured with immunoSEQ multiplex PCR; TCRdb has only the in-frame clones, and not every one. The data show around 140,000 clones, roughly 88% seen once. This TCR was sampled from a woman in her sixties or seventies with acute or convalescent COVID-19. Sample: peripheral blood. The chain joins TRBV29-1 to TRBJ1-1; unclear D gene. Here the CDR3 DNA reads TGCAGCGTTGCACAGCTGAACACTGAAGCTTTCTTT. It codes for CSVAQLNTEAFF.